The present T cell receptor (beta chain) was sequenced within a study of blood T cells in healthy people across ages. General study findings and limits: A greater number of naive CD4+ cells and higher diversity distinguished long-lived donors from aged donors. When one million T cells were used, diversity estimates were thought to be underestimates. Roughly linearly, TCR beta diversity per million T cells fell as age increased.

About this clonotype itself: Its target is not known.

Then a second PCR, running roughly 7 to 11 cycles, was carried out with a sample-barcoded 5' primer and a J-beta primer mix. Each of the cDNA molecules was tagged by a template-switch adaptor with 12 random nucleotides. One entry per CDR3 protein results from TCRdb running MiXCR on the 5' RACE reads. The data show around 1,500,000 distinct CDR3 sequences, 35% to 45% seen once. Looked up from germline, CDR1 is DFQATT and CDR2 is SNEGSKA (reference sequence). The CDR3 runs 15 residues. J lost 4 bases, V lost 5 bases, and 8 bases had no gene match. Input material: blood. The sequence was obtained from a woman under 30 in good health. This sequence joins TRBV20-1 and TRBJ2-7, with 13 bases identical to TRBD2. The CDR3 spells CSAFVLGLAGYEQYF. The CDR3 nucleotides are TGCAGTGCTTTCGTATTGGGACTAGCGGGGTACGAGCAGTACTTC.